These T cell receptor beta chains were read from a single sample in a study of cytomegalovirus exposure and HLA in healthy donors. Sequencing used immunoSEQ multiplex PCR; TCRdb keeps in-frame clones, though not all of them. The sample consists of roughly 200,000 clones, 80% to 90% of them appearing once. The specimen was PBMCs. Every receptor here comes from a woman aged 25 to 39 in good health and CMV-seronegative. CDR3s include the opening cysteine and the closing phenylalanine or tryptophan. The order of the fields is D gene, V gene, clone size, J gene, CDR3 protein, CDR3 DNA. D genes are given only for firm matches. Some rows have no size entry. The others give once, few or many, or a class for an expanded clone.

TRBD2	TRBV27	.	TRBJ2-3	CASSQWTSQIDTQYF	TGTGCCAGCAGTCAATGGACTAGCCAAATAGATACGCAGTATTTT
.	TRBV15	.	TRBJ1-5	CATSRSGQPNQPQHF	TGTGCCACCAGCAGAAGCGGACAGCCGAATCAGCCCCAGCATTTT
.	TRBV2	.	TRBJ2-2	CASSSTAVTGELFF	TGTGCCAGCAGTTCAACAGCAGTCACCGGGGAGCTGTTTTTT
.	TRBV6-1	.	TRBJ2-1	CASRALRGGSNEQFF	TGTGCCAGCAGGGCCCTAAGGGGGGGTTCCAATGAGCAGTTCTTC
TRBD1	TRBV5-8	.	TRBJ2-7	CASSFNTRDRVNEQYF	TGTGCCAGCAGCTTCAATACCCGGGACAGGGTCAACGAGCAGTACTTC
.	TRBV9	once	TRBJ1-5	CASSATGHSNQPQHF	TGTGCCAGCAGCGCGACAGGTCATAGCAATCAGCCCCAGCATTTT
TRBD2	TRBV7-8	once	TRBJ2-1	CASSLGTSARNEQFF	TGTGCCAGCAGCTTAGGGACTAGCGCTCGCAATGAGCAGTTCTTC
TRBD1	TRBV4-1	.	TRBJ2-1	CASSQTGGARNEQFF	TGCGCCAGCAGCCAGACAGGGGGCGCAAGAAATGAGCAGTTCTTC
TRBD2	TRBV19	.	TRBJ2-2	CASSVLIAGVPGELFF	TGTGCCAGTAGTGTCCTCATAGCGGGAGTACCCGGGGAGCTGTTTTTT
TRBD1	TRBV7-2	once	TRBJ2-1	CASSQQKGAPAGQFF	TGTGCCAGCAGCCAGCAAAAGGGGGCACCCGCGGGTCAGTTCTTC
TRBD1	TRBV2	.	TRBJ1-1	CASSEYRGTEAFF	TGTGCCAGCAGTGAGTACAGGGGCACTGAAGCTTTCTTT
TRBD1	TRBV10-3	.	TRBJ2-7	CATYKGQGVSINSYEQYF	TGTGCCACGTACAAGGGACAGGGGGTATCCATTAACTCCTACGAGCAGTACTTC
.	TRBV7-3	.	TRBJ1-1	CASSFDRGNTEAFF	TGTGCCAGCAGCTTCGATAGGGGGAACACTGAAGCTTTCTTT
.	TRBV9	.	TRBJ2-3	CASSLDSPYRTDTQYF	TGTGCCAGCAGCCTCGACAGCCCATACCGCACAGATACGCAGTATTTT
.	TRBV6-6	once	TRBJ2-4	CASVPTVGDIQYF	TGTGCCAGCGTCCCAACAGTAGGGGACATTCAGTACTTC
.	TRBV5-1	.	TRBJ2-7	CASSLTSAYYEQYF	TGCGCCAGCAGCCTTACGAGCGCGTACTACGAGCAGTACTTC
.	TRBV25-1	few	TRBJ2-2	CASSARVNTGELFF	TGTGCCAGCAGTGCCAGGGTTAACACCGGGGAGCTGTTTTTT
TRBD1	TRBV2	.	TRBJ2-5	CASSVRGRETQYF	TGTGCCAGCAGTGTCAGGGGGCGAGAGACCCAGTACTTC
TRBD2	TRBV6-5	.	TRBJ2-1	CASRRGAVSEQFF	TGTGCCAGCAGGCGGGGGGCGGTCAGTGAGCAGTTCTTC
.	TRBV5-1	.	TRBJ2-7	CASSLGGKGSYEQYF	TGCGCCAGCAGCTTGGGAGGAAAGGGGTCCTACGAGCAGTACTTC
.	TRBV28	once	TRBJ2-7	CASSLDRMSEQYF	TGTGCCAGCAGTTTAGACAGGATGAGCGAGCAGTACTTC
.	TRBV29-1	.	TRBJ2-3	CSVDGGGTDTQYF	TGCAGCGTTGATGGTGGGGGGACAGATACGCAGTATTTT
TRBD1	TRBV5-8	few	TRBJ1-2	CASSLDPGGGYTF	TGTGCCAGCAGCTTGGACCCAGGGGGAGGCTACACCTTC
.	TRBV28	.	TRBJ2-7	CASSPGSSYEQYF	TGTGCCAGCAGTCCCGGGAGCTCCTACGAGCAGTACTTC
TRBD2	TRBV9	.	TRBJ2-3	CASSVVPSGVSDTDTQYF	TGTGCCAGCAGCGTAGTTCCGAGCGGGGTTTCTGACACAGATACGCAGTATTTT
.	TRBV7-9	.	TRBJ2-7	CASSLGGTPYEQYF	TGTGCCAGCAGCTTAGGAGGGACACCCTACGAGCAGTACTTC
TRBD1	TRBV5-6	.	TRBJ1-2	CASSWTGGGYTF	TGTGCCAGCAGCTGGACAGGGGGAGGCTACACCTTC
.	TRBV9	once	TRBJ2-1	CASSVIPGEQFF	TGTGCCAGCAGCGTAATCCCCGGTGAGCAGTTCTTC
TRBD1	TRBV7-8	.	TRBJ2-7	CASSTRTGGSYEQYF	TGTGCCAGCAGCACGAGGACAGGGGGATCGTACGAGCAGTACTTC
.	TRBV28	.	TRBJ2-1	CASTMAYEQFF	TGTGCCAGCACCATGGCCTATGAGCAGTTCTTC
.	TRBV15	once	TRBJ2-7	CATSRDLSGPYSYEQYF	TGTGCCACCAGCAGAGATCTATCAGGGCCTTACTCCTACGAGCAGTACTTC
.	TRBV5-8	few	TRBJ1-2	CASSLAGIYGYTF	TGTGCCAGCAGCTTGGCGGGTATCTATGGCTACACCTTC
TRBD2	TRBV18	.	TRBJ2-1	CASSPGGRVTLLYNEQFF	TGTGCCAGCTCACCAGGGGGGAGGGTCACCCTCCTTTACAATGAGCAGTTCTTC
.	TRBV30	once	TRBJ2-7	CAWSVTEFEQYF	TGTGCCTGGAGTGTCACAGAGTTCGAGCAGTACTTC
.	TRBV6-1	.	TRBJ2-3	CASSDRQLTDTQYF	TGTGCCAGCAGTGACAGGCAATTGACAGATACGCAGTATTTT
.	TRBV28	.	TRBJ1-1	CASTSSLEGDTEAFF	TGTGCCAGCACCTCATCCCTTGAAGGGGACACTGAAGCTTTCTTT
TRBD1	TRBV14	once	TRBJ1-6	CASSTGTGVWDSPLHF	TGTGCCAGCAGCACCGGGACAGGGGTATGGGATTCACCCCTCCACTTT
.	TRBV7-6	.	TRBJ2-1	CASSLGSGDYNEQFF	TGTGCCAGCAGCTTAGGTTCGGGGGACTACAATGAGCAGTTCTTC
TRBD2	TRBV5-1	.	TRBJ2-2	CASSLGGLTTGELFF	TGCGCCAGCAGCTTGGGGGGACTAACAACCGGGGAGCTGTTTTTT
.	TRBV27	.	TRBJ2-1	CASSLSGAYNEQFF	TGTGCCAGCAGTTTATCAGGGGCTTACAATGAGCAGTTCTTC
.	TRBV27	.	TRBJ2-1	CASKIADSYNEQFF	TGTGCCAGCAAAATAGCGGATTCCTACAATGAGCAGTTCTTC
TRBD1	TRBV25-1	.	TRBJ2-1	CASSSRTGRSYNEQFF	TGTGCCAGCAGTTCGCGGACAGGGCGGTCCTACAATGAGCAGTTCTTC
.	TRBV20-1	.	TRBJ2-5	CSARSEETQYF	TGCAGTGCTCGTTCGGAAGAGACCCAGTACTTC
.	TRBV5-6	.	TRBJ1-5	CASSRTAASNSNQPQHF	TGTGCCAGCAGCCGGACAGCAGCCTCGAATAGCAATCAGCCCCAGCATTTT
.	TRBV2	once	TRBJ2-7	CASSESGRGNYEQYF	TGTGCCAGCAGTGAATCCGGCAGGGGAAACTACGAGCAGTACTTC
TRBD2	TRBV5-1	.	TRBJ2-3	CASSLGLAGSSGTDTQYF	TGCGCCAGCAGCTTGGGACTAGCGGGGTCATCTGGCACAGATACGCAGTATTTT
.	TRBV5-1	.	TRBJ2-3	CASSLRTDTDTQYF	TGCGCCAGCAGCTTGCGGACAGACACAGATACGCAGTATTTT
.	TRBV6-1	.	TRBJ1-1	CASSPAWGEGSEAFF	TGTGCCAGCAGTCCTGCTTGGGGAGAAGGGTCTGAAGCTTTCTTT
TRBD1	TRBV18	.	TRBJ1-1	CASSRRQGAENTEAFF	TGTGCCAGCTCACGAAGACAGGGGGCAGAGAACACTGAAGCTTTCTTT
.	TRBV7-9	.	TRBJ2-7	CASSLPRSYEQYF	TGTGCCAGCAGCTTACCACGGTCCTACGAGCAGTACTTC
TRBD1	TRBV5-1	.	TRBJ2-1	CASSSRQGMGNEQFF	TGCGCCAGCAGCTCCCGACAGGGTATGGGCAATGAGCAGTTCTTC
.	TRBV2	.	TRBJ1-4	CASSTDATNEKLFF	TGTGCCAGCAGTACAGATGCAACTAATGAAAAACTGTTTTTT
TRBD2	TRBV5-4	.	TRBJ2-1	CASSTTKGGLAGYNEQFF	TGTGCCAGCAGCACGACAAAGGGGGGACTAGCGGGATACAATGAGCAGTTCTTC
.	TRBV25-1	once	TRBJ2-1	CASSEYTSIHNEQFF	TGTGCCAGCAGTGAATATACTAGTATCCACAATGAGCAGTTCTTC